This TCR beta chain was sequenced during a study of T-cell memory formation after mild COVID-19 listed by TCRdb under 2021. With regard to the full study: Most TCR sequence clusters were specific to one of the two donors. In a couple of donors, T-cell clones that expanded and contracted after mild COVID-19 were tracked by sequencing TCRalpha and TCRbeta repertoires over time. Two young, previously healthy adult volunteers made up the cohort, one male and one female. What the authors observed across the whole study: Some responding clones were found in pre-infection memory, which suggests that pre-existing cross-reactive memory T cells took part in the SARS-CoV-2 response. Contracting CD4+ clones were located mainly in the CM and EM memory subsets, whereas CD8+ clones were found to be enriched in EMRA. SARS-CoV-2 specificity was not confirmed for the second-wave clones peaking on day 37. From day 15 to 85, contracting clones showed balanced CD4/CD8 phenotypes, whereas a second wave of clones that expanded from day 15 to 37 leaned towards CD4+. The study included only two mild cases, and larger cohorts that include severe cases with pre-infection samples were judged to be necessary.

This clonotype was seen a few times. Its antigen is not yet known. Base qualities are not recorded, but no much larger clone differs from it by a single base. Ficoll-Paque density gradient centrifugation was the method used to isolate PBMCs. The germline V gene gives CDR1 as SGDLS and CDR2 as YYNGEE. V ends up 2 bases short and J 1 base short, with an unmatched junction base count of 3. The CDR3 runs 14 residues from the cysteine to the phenylalanine. Of the read, only the CDR3 DNA is kept; its 42 bases are in frame from base 1. The sequencer was an Illumina NovaSeq 6000. TCRalpha and TCRbeta cDNA libraries were built by 5'RACE with constant-segment primers, adding sample barcodes and unique molecular identifiers. RNA was extracted from every sample with Trizol reagent. Library amplification was performed in two PCR steps, and a second sample barcode and Illumina TruSeq adapters were introduced in the second step. Libraries were sequenced on an Illumina NovaSeq with 2 x 150 bp paired-end reads. The authors processed their data as follows. The reads were demultiplexed and collapsed into UMI-guided consensus sequences using migec v1.2.7. With mixcr v2.1.11, UMI consensuses were aligned to TRA and TRB V and J templates and assembled into clonotypes. A clonotype was counted as expanded or contracted only if both edgeR and NoisET called the change significant, with noise models trained on biological replicates. For edgeR calls, a false discovery rate-adjusted p below 0.01 and a log2 fold-change threshold of 1 were applied. PCA with hierarchical clustering of max-normalized trajectories of the 1000 most abundant clonotypes was used as exploratory dynamics analysis. The CD4 or CD8 phenotype of responding clones was assigned using the separately sequenced CD4+ and CD8+ repertoires. Starting from the raw public reads, TCRdb applied fastp trimming at Q25, assembled clones with MiXCR and retained in-frame beta chains. Every distinct CDR3 protein forms one entry, paired with its most common genes and DNA. The V and J calls, along with clone size, are taken from TCRdb and not from the paper's own processing. Present in this sample are roughly 510,000 distinct CDR3 sequences, roughly a sixth of which were seen just once. Roughly 7.8% of the sample lies in the top ten.

The sequence came from an adult woman who had mild COVID-19 (a few samples of this study predate the infection). The sample titles of this study are shuffled in the database, so cell type and time point are left out; the donor was told from shared clones. The chain is encoded by TRBV9 joined to TRBJ2-7; the central 7 bases match TRBD1. Specimen: PBMCs or a T cell subset sorted from them (not recorded which). The bases are TGTGCCAGCAGCGTGGGACAGATTTCCTACGAGCAGTACTTC. Its product reads: CASSVGQISYEQYF.